A selection of T cell receptor beta chains follows, all from one sample in a study of T cells in Graves' hyperthyroidism and ophthalmopathy. One entry per CDR3 protein, called by TCRdb with MiXCR from the multiplex PCR reads. The sample consists of about 690,000 distinct CDR3 sequences, 17% of them appearing once. Sequencing input: blood. The receptors originated from a man aged 50 to 60 with Graves' hyperthyroidism. CDR3s include the opening cysteine and the closing phenylalanine or tryptophan.

j_call: TRBJ2-7
v_call: TRBV28
cdr3_aa: CASSEWGTGSYEQYF

j_call: TRBJ1-2
v_call: TRBV7-2
cdr3_aa: CASSLGASQVGGYTF

j_call: TRBJ1-2
v_call: TRBV19
cdr3_aa: CASSIFTGGAFSFGGYTF

j_call: TRBJ2-1
v_call: TRBV7-2
cdr3_aa: CASSLHGTVRGDEQFF

j_call: TRBJ2-3
v_call: TRBV28
cdr3_aa: CASSFLVGSGTSGSTDTQYF

j_call: TRBJ2-7
v_call: TRBV9
cdr3_aa: CASSVAGPHEQYF

j_call: TRBJ1-3
v_call: TRBV28
cdr3_aa: CASSFRVATYSGNTIYF

j_call: TRBJ2-1
v_call: TRBV6-2/TRBV6-3
cdr3_aa: CASSYPVSLVSRQGPRNEQFF

j_call: TRBJ2-2
v_call: TRBV30
cdr3_aa: CAWSGQGGGELFF

j_call: TRBJ2-1
v_call: TRBV11-2
cdr3_aa: CASSSFSGRAGEQFF

j_call: TRBJ2-1
v_call: TRBV7-2
cdr3_aa: CASSLEGGGWNEQFF

j_call: TRBJ1-5
v_call: TRBV2
cdr3_aa: CASSDVGQGAHQPQHF